The present entry profiles one T cell receptor (beta chain) with its context. Its target antigen remains unknown. Base quality data are lacking; no much larger clone is found one base away. This entry is derived from a study of cytomegalovirus exposure and HLA in healthy donors (dated 2017 in TCRdb). As for the study more broadly: The 500 to 800 repertoires of the first cohort and the roughly 120 validation repertoires were produced on the same platform, according to a later analysis. The aim of the study was to test whether cataloging public T cell receptors could identify signatures of past pathogen exposure. Besides the first cohort of more than 650 subjects, a separate validation cohort made up of 120 different subjects was used. High-throughput TCR immunosequencing, statistical association of individual TCRs with disease status, and machine learning were combined to predict cytomegalovirus infection status. Overall study outcomes, separate from this receptor: The validation cohort had no HLA typing available for a later analysis, so co-occurrence within that cohort was assessed over all 120 or so repertoires. The study gave a list of 150 to 200 TCR beta chains associated with cytomegalovirus. In a later analysis, TCRs clustered in the first cohort were found to also tend to co-occur in the roughly 120 validation repertoires, with roughly 93% of cluster scores above 0. Most TCR sequences were observed very rarely across donors, whereas some public TCRs were present in many individuals. The authors suggested that the approach could potentially be extended to other disease states and immunological phenotypes. The classifier was reported to diagnose cytomegalovirus status with high specificity and sensitivity in both the original and validation cohorts. Three of the identified cytomegalovirus-associated TCR beta chains were confirmed in vitro to be specific for cytomegalovirus antigens.

The method behind the library was the immunoSEQ multiplex PCR assay. The authors' analysis ran thus. A statistical classification framework was built for diagnosing cytomegalovirus status from the catalog of TCR beta chain sequences. In TCRdb, the immuneACCESS table is reduced to in-frame sequences with V and J assigned. These tables do not hold every clone; where another copy was compared, an unresolved V gene accounts for under half, and the others remain unexplained. V, J and clone size are taken as reported in that table, and D and trimming were inferred from the DNA itself. For this sample the table gives around 70,000 clones, of which around 94% were detected only once. The leading ten clones occupy 1.5% to 2% of the sample. Counted from cysteine to phenylalanine, this CDR3 has 16 amino acids. The read is trimmed to its CDR3 DNA, 48 bases read in frame from base 1. The germline V and J ends show losses of 2 bases and 10 bases respectively, and no gene match explains 6 bases of the junction. As encoded in the germline V gene, CDR1 is SGHDT while CDR2 is YYEEEE.

Donors formed part of the validation cohort, which comprised about 130 subjects and was distinct from the first cohort of 666 subjects. The source material was PBMCs. Recombination connected TRBV5-6 to TRBJ2-1; TRBD2 lines up with 16 middle nucleotides. The origin of this receptor is a woman under 30 in good health and CMV-seropositive. The CDR3 amino acid sequence is: CASSFPGLAGGGEQFF. The nucleotide sequence reads TGTGCCAGCAGCTTCCCGGGACTAGCGGGAGGGGGGGAGCAGTTCTTC. Supplemented by the reference TRBV5-6 and TRBJ2-1 proteins around the CDR3, the complete variable domain is DAGVTQSPTHLIKTRGQQVTLRCSPKSGHDTVSWYQQALGQGPQFIFQYYEEEERQRGNFPDRFSGHQFPNYSSELNVNALLLGDSALYLCASSFPGLAGGGEQFFGPGTRLTVL.